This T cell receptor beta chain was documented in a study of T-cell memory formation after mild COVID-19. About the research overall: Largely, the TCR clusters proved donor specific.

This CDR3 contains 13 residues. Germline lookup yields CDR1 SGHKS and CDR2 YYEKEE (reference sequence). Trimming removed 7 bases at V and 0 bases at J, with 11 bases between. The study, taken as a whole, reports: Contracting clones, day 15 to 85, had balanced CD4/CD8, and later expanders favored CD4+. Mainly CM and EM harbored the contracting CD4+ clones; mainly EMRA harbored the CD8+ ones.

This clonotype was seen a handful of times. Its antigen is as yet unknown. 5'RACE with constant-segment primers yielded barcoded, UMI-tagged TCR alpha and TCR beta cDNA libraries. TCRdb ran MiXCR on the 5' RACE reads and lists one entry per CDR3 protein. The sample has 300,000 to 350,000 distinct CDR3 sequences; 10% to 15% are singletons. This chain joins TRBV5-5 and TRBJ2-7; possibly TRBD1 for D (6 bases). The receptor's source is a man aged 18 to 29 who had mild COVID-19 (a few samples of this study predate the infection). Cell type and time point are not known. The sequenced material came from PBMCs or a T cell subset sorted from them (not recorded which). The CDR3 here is CASSDRRSYEQYF. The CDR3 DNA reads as TGTGCCAGCTCCGACAGGCGCTCCTACGAGCAGTACTTC.